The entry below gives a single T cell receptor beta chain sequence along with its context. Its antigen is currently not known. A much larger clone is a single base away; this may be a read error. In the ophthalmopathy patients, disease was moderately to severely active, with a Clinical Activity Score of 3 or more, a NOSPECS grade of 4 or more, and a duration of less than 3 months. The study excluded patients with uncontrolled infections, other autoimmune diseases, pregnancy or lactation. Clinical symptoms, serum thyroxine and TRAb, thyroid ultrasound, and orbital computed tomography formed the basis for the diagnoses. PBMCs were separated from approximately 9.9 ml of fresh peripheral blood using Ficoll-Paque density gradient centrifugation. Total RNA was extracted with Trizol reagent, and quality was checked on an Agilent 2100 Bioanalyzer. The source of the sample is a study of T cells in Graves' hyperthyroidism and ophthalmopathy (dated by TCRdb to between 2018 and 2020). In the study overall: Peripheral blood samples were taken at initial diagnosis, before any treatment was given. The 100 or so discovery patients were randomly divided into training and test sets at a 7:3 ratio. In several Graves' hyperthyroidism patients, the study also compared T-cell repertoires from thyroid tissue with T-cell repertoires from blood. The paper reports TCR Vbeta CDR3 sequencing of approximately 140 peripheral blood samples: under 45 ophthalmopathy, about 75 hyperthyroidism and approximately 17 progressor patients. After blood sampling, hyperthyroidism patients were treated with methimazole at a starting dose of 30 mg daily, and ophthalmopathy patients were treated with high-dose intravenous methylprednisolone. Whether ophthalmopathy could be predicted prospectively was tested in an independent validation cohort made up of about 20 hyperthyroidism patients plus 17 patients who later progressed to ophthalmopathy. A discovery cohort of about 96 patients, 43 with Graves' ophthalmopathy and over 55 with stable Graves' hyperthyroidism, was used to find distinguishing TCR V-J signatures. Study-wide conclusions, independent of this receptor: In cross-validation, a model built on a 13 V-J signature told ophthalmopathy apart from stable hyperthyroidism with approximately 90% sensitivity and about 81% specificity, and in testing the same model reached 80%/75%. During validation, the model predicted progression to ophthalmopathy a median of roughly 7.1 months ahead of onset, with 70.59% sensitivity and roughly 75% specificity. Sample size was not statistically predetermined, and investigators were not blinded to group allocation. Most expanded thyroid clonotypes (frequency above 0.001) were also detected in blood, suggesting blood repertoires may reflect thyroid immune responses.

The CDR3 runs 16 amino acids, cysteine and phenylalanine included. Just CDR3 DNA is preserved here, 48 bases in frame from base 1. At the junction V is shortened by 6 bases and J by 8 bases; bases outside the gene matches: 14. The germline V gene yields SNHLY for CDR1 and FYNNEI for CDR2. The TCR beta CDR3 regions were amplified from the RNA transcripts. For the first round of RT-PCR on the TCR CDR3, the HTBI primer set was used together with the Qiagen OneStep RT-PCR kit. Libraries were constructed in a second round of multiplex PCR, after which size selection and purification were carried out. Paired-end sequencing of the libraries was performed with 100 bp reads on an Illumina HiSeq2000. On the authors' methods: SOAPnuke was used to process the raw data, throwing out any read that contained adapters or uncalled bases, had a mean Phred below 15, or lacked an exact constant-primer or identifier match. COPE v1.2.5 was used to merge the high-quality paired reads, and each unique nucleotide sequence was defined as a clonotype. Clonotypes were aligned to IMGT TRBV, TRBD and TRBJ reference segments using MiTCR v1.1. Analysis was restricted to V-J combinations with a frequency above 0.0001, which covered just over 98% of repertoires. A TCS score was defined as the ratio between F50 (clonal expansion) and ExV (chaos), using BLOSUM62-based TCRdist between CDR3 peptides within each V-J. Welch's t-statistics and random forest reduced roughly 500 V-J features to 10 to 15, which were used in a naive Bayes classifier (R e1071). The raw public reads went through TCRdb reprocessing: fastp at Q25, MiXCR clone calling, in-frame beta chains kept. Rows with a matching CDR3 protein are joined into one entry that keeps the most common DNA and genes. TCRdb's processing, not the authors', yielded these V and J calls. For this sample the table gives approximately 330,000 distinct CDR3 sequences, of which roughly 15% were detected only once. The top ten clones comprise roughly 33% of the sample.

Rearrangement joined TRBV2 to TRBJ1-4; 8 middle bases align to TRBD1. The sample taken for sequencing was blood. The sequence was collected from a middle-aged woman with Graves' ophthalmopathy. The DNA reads TGTGCCAGCAGAGAACCACGGACAGGGCGGGACGAAAAACTGTTTTTT. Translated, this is CASREPRTGRDEKLFF.